This T cell receptor beta chain was identified in a study of graft-versus-host responses after intestinal transplantation. Turning to the study itself: Each patient got anti-thymocyte globulin induction, then tacrolimus and steroids for about 3 years. Study-level points and caveats: Allografts carried high graft-versus-host to host-versus-graft clonal ratios in patients having graft-donor T cell macrochimerism.

Of note for this clone: Its target is not known.

Germline lookup yields CDR1 SQVTM and CDR2 ANQGSEA. This CDR3 is built from 20 residues. V lost 4 bases, J lost 4 bases, and 29 bases lay in between. Using immunoSEQ multiplex PCR, the repertoire was profiled, and TCRdb retains in-frame clones only, with some absent. This repertoire shows tens of thousands of clones, about 95% found once; its top ten account for around 0.23%. The V call is TRBV29-1, the J call TRBJ1-6; TRBD1 might be the D (5 bases). The receptor's source is a human donor who was the organ donor for an intestinal transplant. The starting material was unstimulated CD8+ T cells sorted from spleen or lymph node cells, obtained before transplant. CDR3 coding DNA: TGCAGCGTTGGGCCCCAAGGCCATACTACCGGGACCGAGTATAATTCACCCCTCCACTTT. Residues: CSVGPQGHTTGTEYNSPLHF.